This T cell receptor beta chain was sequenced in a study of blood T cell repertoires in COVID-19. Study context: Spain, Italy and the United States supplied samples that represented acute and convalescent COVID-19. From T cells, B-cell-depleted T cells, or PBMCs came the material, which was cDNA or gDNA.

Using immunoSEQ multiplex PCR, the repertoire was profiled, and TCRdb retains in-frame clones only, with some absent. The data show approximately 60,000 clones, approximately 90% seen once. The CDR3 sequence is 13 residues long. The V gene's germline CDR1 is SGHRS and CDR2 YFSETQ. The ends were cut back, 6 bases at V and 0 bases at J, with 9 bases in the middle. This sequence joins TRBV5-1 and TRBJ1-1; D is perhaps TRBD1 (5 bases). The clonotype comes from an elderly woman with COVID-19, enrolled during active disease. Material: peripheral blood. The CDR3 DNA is TGCGCCAGCAATTTACAGGTGAACACTGAAGCTTTCTTT. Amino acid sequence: CASNLQVNTEAFF.